What follows is one T cell receptor beta chain and its context. Produced via immunoSEQ multiplex PCR; TCRdb's table is partial and in-frame only. The sample yields approximately 5,000 clones, roughly 84% seen once. The data belong to a study of T cells in localized non-small cell lung cancer. This CDR3 has 14 residues. V was pared by 4 bases and J by 6 bases, with 7 bases of the junction left unmatched. Looked up from germline, CDR1 is MNHEY and CDR2 is SMNVEV (reference sequence). This chain links TRBV27 with TRBJ1-2; 8 nucleotides line up with TRBD1. The sequence derives from a female donor older than 55 with stage II lung adenocarcinoma. The sequenced sample was peripheral blood mononuclear cells, obtained before any cancer treatment. For the CDR3, the DNA is TGTGCCAGCAGTTCCCCTGGACAGGGCCATGGCTACACCTTC. Residues: CASSSPGQGHGYTF.